A single sample gave rise to the 27 T cell receptor beta chains below, sequenced in a study of cytomegalovirus exposure and HLA in healthy donors (dated by TCRdb to 2017 to 2019). To prepare the library, the immunoSEQ multiplex PCR assay was applied. For the multiplex PCR, a mixture combining 60 forward primers for TCR Vbeta segments and 13 reverse primers for TCR Jbeta segments was used. What TCRdb holds here is the immuneACCESS table cut down to in-frame rearrangements. Part of the clones is not present; checked against another copy, under half of the missing clones reflect an unresolved V gene, and the others are unexplained. The sample yields about 64,000 clones; approximately 70% were counted once. The ten biggest clones cover approximately 14% of the sample. Sequencing was carried out using PBMCs. Receptors originate from a male donor in good health and CMV-seropositive.

This clone was seen a handful of times. CDR3 in DNA: TGTGCCAGCTCACCTATCCCCCGGAACACCGGGGAGCTGTTTTTT. Amino acids: CASSPIPRNTGELFF. V is TRBV18 and J is TRBJ2-2; D ambiguous. V lost 3 bases and J lost 1, with 9 bases in between. Germline CDR1 is KGHSH and CDR2 is LQKENI. The length of the CDR3 is 15 residues.

The rearrangement links TRBV19 to TRBJ1-3; D perhaps matches TRBD1 (5 bases). Trimming shortened V by 3 bases and J by 0 bases, and 9 bases separated the two germline ends. The CDR3 loop spans 15 amino acids. Germline V CDR1 and CDR2: LNHDA, SQIVND (reference sequence). The CDR3 is CASSIGRASGNTIYF. The CDR3 DNA follows: TGTGCCAGTAGTATCGGCAGGGCCTCTGGAAACACCATATATTTT. Full variable domain (outside the CDR3, taken from reference TRBV19 and TRBJ1-3): DGGITQSPKYLFRKEGQNVTLSCEQNLNHDAMYWYRQDPGQGLRLIYYSQIVNDFQKGDIAEGYSVSREKKESFPLTVTSAQKNPTAFYLCASSIGRASGNTIYFGEGSWLTVV.

The rearrangement joins TRBV10-3 to TRBJ1-1; D is perhaps TRBD1 (5 bases). Germline assignment: CDR1 ENHRY and CDR2 SYGVKD. The CDR3 consists of 14 residues. The V end was cut by 3 bases, the J end by 5 bases, with 13 bases between. The CDR3: CAISEREGRTEAFF. Written as DNA, the CDR3 is TGTGCCATCAGTGAACGGGAGGGGCGGACTGAAGCTTTCTTT.

The chain joins TRBV7-2 to TRBJ2-6; the match to TRBD1 covers 7 bases. Germline V gene lookup returns CDR1 SGHTA and CDR2 FQGNSA. With 5 bases clipped from V and 5 bases from J, the junction kept 9 bases outside the gene matches. The CDR3 contains 16 residues. CDR3 sequence reads: CASSHHRGRRANVLTF. Here the CDR3 DNA reads TGTGCCAGCAGCCACCACAGGGGAAGAAGGGCCAACGTCCTGACTTTC.

CDR3 DNA: TGTGCCAGCAGCTTCTACAGGGGCCTAACAGATACGCAGTATTTT. This codes for CASSFYRGLTDTQYF. The chain joins TRBV7-9 to TRBJ2-3; 7 bases are a match to TRBD1. The germline V gene has CDR1 SEHNR and CDR2 FQNEAQ (reference sequence). The CDR3 is made up of 15 amino acids. V lost 3 bases and J lost 3; bases outside the gene matches: 6. The variable domain in full, with the rest retrieved from reference TRBV7-9 and TRBJ2-3, is DTGVSQNPRHKITKRGQNVTFRCDPISEHNRLYWYRQTLGQGPEFLTYFQNEAQLEKSRLLSDRFSAERPKGSFSTLEIQRTEQGDSAMYLCASSFYRGLTDTQYFGPGTRLTVL.

This sequence joins TRBV27 and TRBJ2-5; D uncertain. This CDR3 spans 16 amino acids. Germline CDR1 is MNHEY and CDR2 is SMNVEV (reference sequence). Between the trimmed V and J ends, which lost 4 bases and 3 bases, there was a span of 18 bases. CDR3 amino acids: CASSSARPLKKETQYF. The CDR3 DNA sequence: TGTGCCAGCAGTTCAGCGAGGCCGTTGAAGAAAGAGACCCAGTACTTC.

The J gene is TRBJ2-5, the V gene TRBV30; weak D call: TRBD1 (5 bases). The CDR3 loop spans 13 amino acids. The V gene lost 3 bases and the J gene lost 2 bases, with 10 bases spanning the gap. Per the germline V gene, CDR1 is GTSNPN and CDR2 is SVGIG (reference sequence). CDR3: CAWRGQPQETQYF. Written as DNA, the CDR3 is TGTGCCTGGAGAGGACAACCACAAGAGACCCAGTACTTC.

The chain uses TRBV7-9 and TRBJ2-2; the D gene is possibly TRBD2 (5 bases). Trimming removed 7 bases at V and 0 bases at J, with 15 bases between. CDR3 size: 16 residues. Germline-derived CDR1 and CDR2 are SEHNR and FQNEAQ (reference sequence). CDR3 DNA: TGTGCCAGCATCCTGGGTTCGGGGACGAACACCGGGGAGCTGTTTTTT. Amino acids: CASILGSGTNTGELFF.

This chain uses TRBV29-1 with TRBJ2-6; TRBD1 matches at 8 bases. The CDR3 has 15 amino acids. The J segment lost 0 bases and the V segment lost 2 bases, leaving 0 bases of the junction unmatched. Germline CDR1 reads SQVTM; CDR2 reads ANQGSEA. CDR3 sequence reads: CSVETGGSGANVLTF. For the CDR3, the DNA is TGCAGCGTTGAAACAGGGGGCTCTGGGGCCAACGTCCTGACTTTC. The complete variable domain, with remaining parts taken from reference TRBV29-1 and TRBJ2-6, reads SAVISQKPSRDICQRGTSLTIQCQVDSQVTMMFWYRQQPGQSLTLIATANQGSEATYESGFVIDKFPISRPNLTFSTLTVSNMSPEDSSIYLCSVETGGSGANVLTFGAGSRLTVL.

The chain links TRBV27 to TRBJ1-3, with 7 bases matching TRBD1. The CDR3 has 13 amino acids. J lost 3 bases, V lost 8 bases, and 4 bases had no gene match. Germline V lookup: CDR1 MNHEY, CDR2 SMNVEV (reference sequence). The CDR3 DNA sequence: TGTGCCAGCCGTCGGACAGGTGGAAACACCATATATTTT. It specifies CASRRTGGNTIYF.

This sequence joins TRBV11-2 and TRBJ1-1; 11 bases are a match to TRBD1. The V segment lost 4 bases and the J segment 11 bases; nucleotides outside the gene matches: 12. Germline values: CDR1 SGHAT, CDR2 FQNNGV. The CDR3 spans 15 residues. CDR3 loop: CASSSALGQGARAFF. Here the CDR3 DNA reads TGTGCCAGCAGCTCAGCCCTAGGACAGGGGGCTAGGGCTTTCTTT. Full variable domain (remainder filled in from reference TRBV11-2 and TRBJ1-1): EAGVAQSPRYKIIEKRQSVAFWCNPISGHATLYWYQQILGQGPKLLIQFQNNGVVDDSQLPKDRFSAERLKGVDSTLKIQPAKLEDSAVYLCASSSALGQGARAFFGQGTRLTVV.

The chain uses TRBV7-9 and TRBJ2-5; 7 bases line up with TRBD2. The V gene's germline CDR1 is SEHNR and CDR2 FQNEAQ (reference sequence). This CDR3 spans 16 amino acids. Losses at the gene ends were 5 bases for V and 0 bases for J; bases not matched to a gene: 9. The CDR3 here is CASSRTSAEYQETQYF. The CDR3 bases are TGTGCCAGCAGCCGAACTAGCGCGGAGTACCAAGAGACCCAGTACTTC.

The chain couples TRBV10-2 to TRBJ1-2, with TRBD1 as a possible D gene (5 bases). V gave up 4 bases and J gave up 4 bases, with 19 bases separating them. This CDR3 has 16 residues. The V gene's germline CDR1 is WSHSY and CDR2 SAAADI. The CDR3 DNA follows: TGCGCCAGCAGTGGGGTCGTTGGGGCTCCTTTCTATGGCTACACCTTC. It yields the protein CASSGVVGAPFYGYTF.

The V call is TRBV5-1, the J call TRBJ2-2; 13 bases line up with TRBD2. This CDR3 has 16 residues. V dropped 4 bases and J dropped 5; count of bases not matched to a gene: 5. Per germline, CDR1 SGHRS and CDR2 YFSETQ. CDR3 coding DNA: TGCGCCAGCAGCATCGGACTAGCGGGAGTTACCGGGGAGCTGTTTTTT. It encodes CASSIGLAGVTGELFF.

The chain carries TRBV4-2 and TRBJ2-7; 7 bases align to TRBD1. The CDR3 has 15 amino acids. After removal of 4 bases from V and 3 bases from J, the junction contained 9 bases not matched to a gene. Per germline, CDR1 LGHNA and CDR2 YNFKEQ. CDR3 nucleotide sequence: TGTGCCAGCAGCCCCGAGACAGGGCGCTTCTACGAGCAGTACTTC. It yields the protein CASSPETGRFYEQYF.

CDR3 DNA sequence: TGCGCCAGCAGCCAGGGGGCGATACCAACTAATGAAAAACTGTTTTTT. Its translation is CASSQGAIPTNEKLFF. The chain has TRBV4-1 and TRBJ1-4, with D possibly TRBD1 on 6 matching bases. From germline, CDR1 is MGHRA and CDR2 YSYEKL. With 3 bases removed from V and 0 bases from J, the gap between germline ends came to 11 bases. CDR3 size: 16 residues.

Remarks on this clone: Compared with germline, one end of the junction differs, possibly owing to a read error. V is TRBV7-9 and J is TRBJ2-1; 7 bases are a match to TRBD1. Germline CDR1 and CDR2: SEHNR and FQNEAQ (reference sequence). The CDR3 runs 16 residues. The CDR3 protein is CSSSLSDRNIYNEQFF. The DNA for the CDR3 is TGTTCCAGCAGCCTCTCGGACAGGAATATTTACAATGAGCAGTTCTTC.

This sequence joins TRBV27 and TRBJ1-1, with 7 bases matching TRBD1. Looked up from germline, CDR1 is MNHEY and CDR2 is SMNVEV (reference sequence). CDR3 length: 15 amino acids. Trimming took 1 base from V and 0 from J; bases not matched to a gene: 2. CDR3 sequence reads: CASSLYGTVNTEAFF. The CDR3 nucleotides read TGTGCCAGCAGTTTATATGGGACAGTGAACACTGAAGCTTTCTTT.

The chain links TRBV6-5 to TRBJ1-6; unclear D gene. Per the germline V gene, CDR1 is MNHEY and CDR2 is SVGAGI. This CDR3 region has 15 residues. V lost 6 bases, J lost 7 bases, and 16 bases lay in between. CDR3 DNA: TGTGCCAGCAGCAGAGACAAAACGGGAAATTCACCCCTCCACTTT. Translating it yields CASSRDKTGNSPLHF.

This clone showed up just a few times. Other DNA sequences from this sample encode an identical CDR3 as well. The rearrangement links TRBV5-4 to TRBJ2-7; D is undetermined. The CDR3 is 11 residues long. Germline CDR1 SGHNT, CDR2 YYREEE (reference sequence). V was clipped by 5 bases and J by 3 bases, with 6 bases between them. CDR3 DNA: TGTGCCAGCAGTAGCCTCTACGAGCAGTACTTC. This translates into CASSSLYEQYF.

This clone was counted between two and nine times. The chain combines TRBV5-5 with TRBJ2-7; TRBD1 aligns across 8 bases. The CDR3 runs 13 residues. The trim removed 7 bases at V and 2 bases at J, leaving 5 bases unmatched. Germline assignment: CDR1 SGHKS and CDR2 YYEKEE (reference sequence). The CDR3 loop reads CASATGETYEQYF. Here the CDR3 DNA reads TGTGCCAGCGCGACAGGGGAAACCTACGAGCAGTACTTC.

V and J are TRBV21-1 and TRBJ2-3; TRBD2 is the table's D call and was not checked against the DNA. TRBV21-1 is marked as a pseudogene. The length of the CDR3 is 15 residues. Written as DNA, the CDR3 is TGTGCCAGCAGCGAGACTAGCGGGAGATACGATACGCAGTATTTT. Translation gives CASSETSGRYDTQYF.

The chain is built from TRBV15 and TRBJ1-3, with D unresolved. Germline-derived CDR1 and CDR2 are LNHNV and YYDKDF (reference sequence). CDR3 length: 15 residues. V was cut by 3 bases and J by 0 bases, with 9 bases left in between. The CDR3 region is CATSRAHDSGNTIYF. The DNA for the CDR3 is TGTGCCACCAGCAGGGCCCACGACTCTGGAAACACCATATATTTT.

This clone was seen just once. The chain recombines TRBV10-2 with TRBJ1-5; no definite D call. Per germline, CDR1 WSHSY and CDR2 SAAADI. Trimming took off 0 bases at V and 6 bases at J, with 12 bases between the two ends. CDR3 size: 15 residues. CDR3 protein: CASSESDPGGQPQHF. The CDR3 nucleotides read TGCGCCAGCAGTGAGTCGGACCCCGGAGGTCAGCCCCAGCATTTT.

The chain couples TRBV5-1 to TRBJ2-3; 9 positions match TRBD2. The CDR3 extends over 15 amino acids. The J segment lost 2 bases and the V segment lost 5 bases, leaving 6 bases of the junction unmatched. CDR1 and CDR2 (germline): SGHRS, YFSETQ. CDR3 nucleotide sequence: TGCGCCAGCAGGCTAGCGGGACACTACACAGATACGCAGTATTTT. Encoded protein: CASRLAGHYTDTQYF.

This clone was observed a single time. The chain joins TRBV29-1 to TRBJ1-1, with D unresolved. Per germline, CDR1 SQVTM and CDR2 ANQGSEA. The V gene lost 2 bases and the J gene lost 9 bases, with 10 bases spanning the gap. This CDR3 has 11 residues. The CDR3 DNA reads as TGCAGCGTTGAACAGGTTTCAAAAGCTTTCTTT. Its translation is CSVEQVSKAFF.

This clone was seen a single time. This chain connects TRBV5-1 to TRBJ1-4, with 10 bases matching TRBD1. The V gene end was trimmed by 4 bases and the J gene end by 6 bases; junction bases not matched to a gene: 9. This CDR3 has 16 residues. Germline lookup yields CDR1 SGHRS and CDR2 YFSETQ. CDR3 region: CASSLSPGTGDEKLFF. The CDR3 DNA follows: TGCGCCAGCAGCCTTTCTCCCGGGACAGGGGATGAAAAACTGTTTTTT.